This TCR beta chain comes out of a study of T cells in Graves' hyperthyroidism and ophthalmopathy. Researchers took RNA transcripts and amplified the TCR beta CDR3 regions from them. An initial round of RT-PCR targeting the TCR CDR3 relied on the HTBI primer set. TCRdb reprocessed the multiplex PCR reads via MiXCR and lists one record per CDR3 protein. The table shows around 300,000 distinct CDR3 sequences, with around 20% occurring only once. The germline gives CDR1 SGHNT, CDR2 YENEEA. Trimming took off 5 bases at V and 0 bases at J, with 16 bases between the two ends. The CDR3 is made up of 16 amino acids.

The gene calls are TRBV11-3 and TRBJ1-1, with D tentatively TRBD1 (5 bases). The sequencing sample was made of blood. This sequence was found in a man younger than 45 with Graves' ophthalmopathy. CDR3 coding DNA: TGTGCCAGCAGCCAAGACAGAGTAAGGGTGAACACTGAAGCTTTCTTT. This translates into CASSQDRVRVNTEAFF.